This entry features one TCR beta chain sequence. This specimen belongs to a study of T cell clusters in autoimmune cytopenias. Each sample's input was 250 ng genomic DNA, some 40,000 genome equivalents. CDR1 and CDR2 from the germline V gene are SEHNR and FQNEAQ (reference sequence). CDR3 length equals 17 residues. TRB rearrangements were amplified by touch-down multiplex PCR with mixed TRB-A/B primers. One entry per CDR3 protein, without DNA, is what TCRdb gives after re-calling the multiplex PCR reads. There are thousands of distinct CDR3 sequences in the sample, with approximately 31% held by the top ten. The sample was also linked to a second study, of T cell repertoires in aging, cancer and after chemotherapy. That report adds: Paired samples before and after chemotherapy came from chronic lymphocytic leukemia patients on fludarabine- or bendamustine-based regimens. Some 8.1 million TCR reads were in the whole dataset.

The specimen was peripheral blood. This chain uses TRBV7-9 with TRBJ2-2; TCRdb's D call of TRBD1 is untestable without DNA. The receptor was isolated from a human donor with an autoimmune cytopenia or autoimmune hepatitis (not recorded which). The CDR3 spells CASSFNPQGRNTGELFF.